The 10 T cell receptor beta chains listed next were all sequenced from one sample in a study of blood T cells in healthy people across ages. It was with a sample-barcoded 5' primer and a J-beta primer mix that a second PCR of roughly 7 to 12 cycles was run. TCRdb reprocessed the 5' RACE reads with MiXCR, giving one entry per CDR3 protein. This table has more than 1.4 million distinct CDR3 sequences, about 40% appearing once. Sequenced material: blood. The receptors were gathered from a woman between 18 and 29 years old in good health.

This clonotype was counted a few times. The rearrangement links TRBV6-5 to TRBJ2-3, with 10 bases aligning to TRBD2. This CDR3 is built from 17 residues. Trimming cost V 2 bases and J 0 bases; bases outside gene matches: 5. In germline, CDR1 is MNHEY, CDR2 SVGAGI. CDR3 loop: CASSYNGLAVSTDTQYF. CDR3 nucleotides: TGTGCCAGCAGTTACAATGGACTAGCGGTGAGCACAGATACGCAGTATTTT.

This clonotype was seen repeatedly, ten times or more. The chain has TRBV6-6 and TRBJ2-5; D is perhaps TRBD1 or TRBD2 (7 bases each). The V gene lost 2 bases and the J gene lost 5 bases, with 12 bases spanning the gap. Germline V gene data show CDR1 as MNHNY and CDR2 as SVGAGI (reference sequence). The CDR3 runs 14 residues. CDR3 bases: TGTGCCAGCAGTTACCTTCAGGGGGGGGAGACCCAGTACTTC. Protein sequence: CASSYLQGGETQYF.

The chain is built from TRBV20-1 and TRBJ2-7; D may be TRBD2 (6 bases). From germline, CDR1 is DFQATT and CDR2 SNEGSKA (reference sequence). The CDR3 sequence is 15 residues long. The V end was cut by 5 bases, the J end by 1 base, with 18 bases between. The CDR3 protein is CSAPVGGEYSYEQYF. The CDR3 bases are TGCAGTGCTCCCGTCGGAGGGGAGTATTCCTACGAGCAGTACTTC.

The chain uses TRBV10-3 and TRBJ2-7; D may be TRBD2 (6 bases). The CDR3 has 12 residues. The V end was cut by 7 bases, the J end by 4 bases, with 11 bases between. CDR1 is ENHRY, CDR2 SYGVKD, per germline. The CDR3 is CAITDGTYEQYF. The CDR3 coding sequence is TGTGCCATCACCGATGGGACTTACGAGCAGTACTTC.

This clonotype appeared a few times. The chain employs TRBV29-1 and TRBJ2-1, with D perhaps matching TRBD1 or TRBD2 (5 bases each). Gene TRBJ2-7 matches the end of the DNA better, so the J call may be wrong. This CDR3 has 14 amino acids. CDR1 is SQVTM and CDR2 is ANQGSEA in the germline V gene. CDR3 in DNA: TGCAGCGTTGGAGGGACCTTAGGGGAAAATGAGCAGTACTTC. This encodes CSVGGTLGENEQYF.

For this clonotype: This sequence may be a read error, since a much larger clone differs from it by one base. This sequence joins TRBV29-1 and TRBJ2-7, with D unresolved. Trimming pared 6 bases from V and 1 base from J, leaving 16 bases between. Germline loops: CDR1 SQVTM, CDR2 ANQGSEA. The CDR3 runs 14 residues. The CDR3 sequence is CSVTHGRASYEQYF. The DNA of the CDR3 is TGCAGCGTCACCCACGGAAGAGCGTCCTACGAGCAGTACTTC.

This clonotype was detected only once. The chain combines TRBV6-1 with TRBJ1-6, with D unresolved. Trimming pared 4 bases from V and 4 bases from J, leaving 17 bases between. Germline V CDR1 and CDR2: MNHNS, SASEGT. The CDR3 length is 17 residues. CDR3 DNA: TGTGCCAGCAGTGCCCCCACGGAAGGACCTTATAATTCACCCCTCCACTTT. Its protein product is CASSAPTEGPYNSPLHF.

The chain recombines TRBV20-1 with TRBJ2-4; D uncertain. V lost 0 bases and J lost 7, with 13 bases in between. The CDR3 spans 14 residues. Germline-derived CDR1 and CDR2 are DFQATT and SNEGSKA (reference sequence). Here the CDR3 reads CSARDSNFGNIQYF. The CDR3 DNA reads TGCAGTGCTAGAGATTCTAATTTTGGGAACATTCAGTACTTC.

CDR3 loop: CASSASTGLLGGYTF. DNA for the CDR3: TGTGCCAGCAGCGCCTCGACAGGTCTCCTGGGGGGCTACACCTTC. This chain uses TRBV6-6 with TRBJ1-2; a possible D gene is TRBD1 (6 bases). Germline loops: CDR1 MNHNY, CDR2 SVGAGI (reference sequence). Trimming took 6 bases from V and 8 from J, leaving 22 bases between them. The CDR3 sequence is 15 residues long.

The chain recombines TRBV7-9 with TRBJ2-7; D might be TRBD1 or TRBD2, each matching 6 bases. V was clipped by 6 bases and J by 0 bases, with 12 bases between them. CDR1 is SEHNR, CDR2 FQNEAQ, per germline (reference sequence). The CDR3 covers 14 residues. Here the CDR3 reads CASRPEGGSYEQYF. CDR3 sequence (DNA): TGTGCCAGCAGGCCTGAGGGGGGCTCCTACGAGCAGTACTTC.